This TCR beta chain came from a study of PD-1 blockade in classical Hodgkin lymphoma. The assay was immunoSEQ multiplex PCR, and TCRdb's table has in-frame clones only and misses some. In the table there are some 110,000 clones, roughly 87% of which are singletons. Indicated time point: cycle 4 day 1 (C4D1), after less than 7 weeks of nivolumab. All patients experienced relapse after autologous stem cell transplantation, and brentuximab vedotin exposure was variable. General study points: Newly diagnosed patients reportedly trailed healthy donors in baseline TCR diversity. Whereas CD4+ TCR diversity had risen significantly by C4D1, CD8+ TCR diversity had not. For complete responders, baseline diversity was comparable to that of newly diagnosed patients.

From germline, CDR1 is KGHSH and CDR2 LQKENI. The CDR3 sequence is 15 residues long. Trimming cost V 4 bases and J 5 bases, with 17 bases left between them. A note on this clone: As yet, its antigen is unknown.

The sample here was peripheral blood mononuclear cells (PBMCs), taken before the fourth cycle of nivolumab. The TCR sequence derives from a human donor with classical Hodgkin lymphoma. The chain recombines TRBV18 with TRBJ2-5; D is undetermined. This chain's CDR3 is CASSQNKGATETQYF. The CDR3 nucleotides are TGTGCCAGCTCACAAAATAAGGGCGCAACGGAGACCCAGTACTTC.